This TCR beta chain was sequenced in a study of shared clonotypes between healthy human individuals. Findings and limits, study-wide: Clonotype sharing levels among donors were expected to vary with sequencing depth. Specimens sampled were limited to blood, with tissue repertoires likely differing.

As concerns this clone: Its matching antigen is unknown.

Germline V gives CDR1 SGDLS, CDR2 YYNGEE. V dropped 0 bases and J dropped 2; count of bases not matched to a gene: 6. The CDR3 covers 18 residues. The method was immunoSEQ multiplex PCR; TCRdb's version includes in-frame clones alone and lacks a portion of them. This sample has fewer than 1 million clones; around 96% occur once, and the top ten carry around 0.25%. Positively selected for CCR7, the CD45RO-negative cells used as naive CD8 cells excluded terminally differentiated effector memory CD45RA+ cells. Sequenced: naive CD8+ T cells sorted from blood. The clonotype comes from a man under 40 in good health. V gene TRBV9 combines with J gene TRBJ2-6, with 9 bases that match TRBD1. In nucleotides, the CDR3 is TGTGCCAGCAGCGTAGCCCTAGGGGACAGGGCTGGGGCCAACGTCCTGACTTTC. Protein product: CASSVALGDRAGANVLTF.